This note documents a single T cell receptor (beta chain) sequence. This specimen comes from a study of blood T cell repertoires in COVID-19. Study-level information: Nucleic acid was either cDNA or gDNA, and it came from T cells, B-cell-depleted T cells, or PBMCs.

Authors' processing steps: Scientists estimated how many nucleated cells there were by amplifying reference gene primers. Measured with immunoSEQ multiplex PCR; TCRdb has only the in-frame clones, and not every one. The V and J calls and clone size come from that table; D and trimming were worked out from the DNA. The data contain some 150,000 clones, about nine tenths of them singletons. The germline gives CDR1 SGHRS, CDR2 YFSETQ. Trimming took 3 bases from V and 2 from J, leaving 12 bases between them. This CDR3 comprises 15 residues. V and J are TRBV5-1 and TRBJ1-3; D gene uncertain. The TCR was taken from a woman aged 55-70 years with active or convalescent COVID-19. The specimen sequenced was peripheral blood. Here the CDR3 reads CASSSGGVAGNTIYF. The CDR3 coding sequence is TGCGCCAGCAGCTCCGGCGGGGTGGCTGGAAACACCATATATTTT. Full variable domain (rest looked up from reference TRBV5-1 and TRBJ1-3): KAGVTQTPRYLIKTRGQQVTLSCSPISGHRSVSWYQQTPGQGLQFLFEYFSETQRNKGNFPGRFSGRQFSNSRSEMNVSTLELGDSALYLCASSSGGVAGNTIYFGEGSWLTVV.